The entry below describes one T cell receptor (beta chain). Measured with immunoSEQ multiplex PCR; TCRdb has only the in-frame clones, and not every one. The table records fewer than 300,000 clones, just over 90% of them present only once. The record originates from a study of blood T cell repertoires in COVID-19. Study as a whole: Whether acute or convalescent, the COVID-19 samples came from the United States, Italy and Spain. In each case, the material was cDNA or gDNA derived from T cells, B-cell-depleted T cells, or PBMCs.

The ends were cut back, 6 bases at V and 8 bases at J, with 10 bases in the middle. The CDR3 runs to 11 residues. Germline-derived CDR1 and CDR2 are SEHNR and FQNEAQ (reference sequence). What was sequenced was peripheral blood. This sequence was found in a woman in her 30s with COVID-19, enrolled during active disease. V usage is TRBV7-9 and J usage is TRBJ1-2; D not resolved. CDR3 DNA sequence: TGTGCCAGCAGATCGAAGGAGGGCTACACCTTC. Translated, it gives CASRSKEGYTF.